This entry is about one T cell receptor beta chain. The sample belongs to a study of blood T cell repertoires in COVID-19. Participants came from 20 to 25 US areas, aged about 18 to 89 years. Cohorts were determined from participant-reported clinical history. The repertoire was sequenced with immunoSEQ multiplex PCR; TCRdb's copy has only in-frame clones and lacks some. This sample has around 300,000 clones, with around 89% found just once. This TCR was sampled from a woman between 45 and 60 years old who had recovered from COVID-19. The sample comprised PBMCs or T cells enriched from blood (not recorded which).

CDR3 sequence (DNA): TGTGCCAGCAGCCTACAGGGACAGGGATCTGAAGCTTTCTTT. It encodes CASSLQGQGSEAFF. This sequence joins TRBV6-2 or TRBV6-3 and TRBJ1-1; TRBD1 aligns across 9 bases. Unmatched junction bases numbered 8, after V lost 6 bases and J lost 6 bases. This CDR3 is 14 amino acids long. The germline V gene has CDR1 MNHEY and CDR2 SVGEGT.